Below are 8 T cell receptor beta chains sequenced from a single sample in a study of vaccination effects on CD4 cells after COVID-19. For these TCRs, the target antigens are not known. Assay: immunoSEQ multiplex PCR; the TCRdb copy retains only in-frame clones and omits some. Of about 43,000 clones listed, around 77% are singletons. The ViraFEST assay expanded antigen-specific CD4+ T cells with viral peptide pools before sequencing. After roughly eleven days in culture, the CD4+ T cells were isolated. Each vaccine recipient was nucleocapsid antibody negative and had no prior SARS-CoV-2 infection. The specimen was CD4+ T cells from PBMCs cultured with SARS-CoV-2 spike peptides, collected before COVID-19 vaccination. These receptors were obtained from a human donor who received a COVID-19 vaccine.

The J gene is TRBJ2-3, the V gene TRBV2; 7 nucleotides agree with TRBD1. The CDR3 contains 15 residues. Germline values: CDR1 SNHLY, CDR2 FYNNEI. The V segment lost 9 bases and the J segment 4 bases; nucleotides outside the gene matches: 13. The chain's CDR3 is CASTIRSQGADTQYF. The CDR3 DNA follows: TGTGCCAGTACTATTCGATCCCAGGGGGCAGATACGCAGTATTTT.

This clone showed up just a few times. This chain uses TRBV7-2 with TRBJ1-1, with 8 bases matching TRBD1. Germline-derived CDR1 and CDR2 are SGHTA and FQGNSA. The CDR3 runs 15 residues. Trimming removed 2 bases from V and 1 base from J; junction bases left unmatched: 3. The CDR3 here is CASSLQGAGNTEAFF. The DNA for the CDR3 is TGTGCCAGCAGCTTACAGGGGGCGGGGAACACTGAAGCTTTCTTT.

This sequence joins TRBV11-1 and TRBJ2-5, with D possibly matching TRBD1 (5 bases). From germline, CDR1 is SGHAT and CDR2 FQDESV (reference sequence). The length of the CDR3 is 16 residues. V was trimmed by 0 bases and J by 1 base, leaving 12 bases between them. DNA for the CDR3: TGTGCCAGCAGCTTAGCTTACGTTGACAGCCAAGAGACCCAGTACTTC. Residues: CASSLAYVDSQETQYF.

The chain carries TRBV7-2 and TRBJ2-3; TRBD2 matches at 8 bases. The CDR3 spans 14 residues. With V trimmed by 7 bases and J by 2 bases, 5 bases remained unmatched. The germline gives CDR1 SGHTA, CDR2 FQGNSA. The CDR3 DNA sequence: TGTGCCAGCAAACTAGCGGAGAACACAGATACGCAGTATTTT. The encoded protein is CASKLAENTDTQYF.

The chain links TRBV3-1 (or the pseudogene TRBV3-2) to TRBJ2-3; TRBD2 agrees at 14 bases. With 2 bases clipped from V and 3 bases from J, the junction kept 1 base outside the gene matches. Germline V gene sequence: CDR1 LGHDT, CDR2 YNNKEL (reference sequence). CDR3 length equals 16 residues. The CDR3, as DNA: TGTGCCAGCAGCCAAAGACTAGCGGGGGGGACAGATACGCAGTATTTT. Its translation: CASSQRLAGGTDTQYF.

V usage is TRBV5-1 and J usage is TRBJ1-6; D not resolved. The CDR3 has 15 amino acids. V shed 0 bases and J shed 8 bases, with 12 bases lying between them. Germline V gives CDR1 SGHRS, CDR2 YFSETQ. In DNA, the CDR3 is TGCGCCAGCAGCTTGGCCGGGGTTATCTATTCACCCCTCCACTTT. This encodes CASSLAGVIYSPLHF.

The chain combines TRBV7-2 with TRBJ1-2; tentatively, D is TRBD1 (5 bases). CDR1 SGHTA and CDR2 FQGNSA come from the germline V gene. V was shortened by 5 bases and J by 0 bases, with 16 bases between the two germline ends. The CDR3 extends over 16 amino acids. CDR3 in amino acids: CASSPRGPTSNYGYTF. Here the CDR3 DNA reads TGTGCCAGCAGCCCTCGGGGCCCTACCTCTAACTATGGCTACACCTTC.

The V gene is TRBV5-1, the J gene TRBJ1-1; D unresolved. Germline V gene data show CDR1 as SGHRS and CDR2 as YFSETQ. The CDR3 is 13 residues long. The V end was cut by 4 bases, the J end by 3 bases, with 10 bases between. The CDR3, as DNA: TGCGCCAGCAGCGATCGGGAATACACTGAAGCTTTCTTT. Its translation: CASSDREYTEAFF.